This note documents a single T cell receptor beta chain sequence. The source of the sample is a study of blood T cell repertoires in COVID-19. Per the study methods: From reference gene primer amplification, estimates of nucleated cell counts were derived. The method was immunoSEQ multiplex PCR; TCRdb's version includes in-frame clones alone and lacks a portion of them. Clone size and the V and J calls come from that table; the DNA yielded D and trimming. Here the sample spans 100,000 to 150,000 clones, about four fifths being singletons. The CDR3 is 14 residues long. V shed 3 bases and J shed 0 bases, with 8 bases lying between them. Germline V lookup: CDR1 MDHEN, CDR2 SYDVKM.

This receptor was taken from a man aged 40-49 years with active or convalescent COVID-19. Specimen: peripheral blood. This rearrangement joins TRBV28 to TRBJ1-1; D uncertain. CDR3 DNA sequence: TGTGCCAGCAGTTTCCCCACTGTGAACACTGAAGCTTTCTTT. It is translated as CASSFPTVNTEAFF.